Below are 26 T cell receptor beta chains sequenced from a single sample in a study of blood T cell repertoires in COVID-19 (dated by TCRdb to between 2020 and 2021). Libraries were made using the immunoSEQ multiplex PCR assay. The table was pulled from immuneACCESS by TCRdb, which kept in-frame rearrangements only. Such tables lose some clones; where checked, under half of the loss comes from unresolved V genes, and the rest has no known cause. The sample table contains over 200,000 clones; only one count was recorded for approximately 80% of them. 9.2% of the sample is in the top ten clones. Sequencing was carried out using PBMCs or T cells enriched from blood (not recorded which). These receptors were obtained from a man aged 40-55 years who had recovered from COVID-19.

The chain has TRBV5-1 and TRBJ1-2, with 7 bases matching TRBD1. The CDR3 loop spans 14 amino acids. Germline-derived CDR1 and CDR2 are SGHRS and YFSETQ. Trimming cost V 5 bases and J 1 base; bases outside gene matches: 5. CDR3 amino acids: CASRWTGLNYGYTF. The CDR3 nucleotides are TGCGCCAGCAGATGGACAGGACTTAACTATGGCTACACCTTC.

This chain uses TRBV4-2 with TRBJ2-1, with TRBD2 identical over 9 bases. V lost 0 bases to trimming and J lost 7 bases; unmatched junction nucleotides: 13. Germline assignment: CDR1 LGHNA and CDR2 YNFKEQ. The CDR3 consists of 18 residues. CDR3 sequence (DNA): TGTGCCAGCAGCCAAGATGGCGGGGGGGCCTTAAGTTTAAATGAGCAGTTCTTC. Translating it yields CASSQDGGGALSLNEQFF.

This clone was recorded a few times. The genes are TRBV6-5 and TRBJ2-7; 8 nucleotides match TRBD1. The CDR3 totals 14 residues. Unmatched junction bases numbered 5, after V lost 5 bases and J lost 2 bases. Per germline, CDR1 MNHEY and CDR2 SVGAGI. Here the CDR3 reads CASSRGTGTYEQYF. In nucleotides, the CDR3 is TGTGCCAGCAGTCGGGGGACAGGAACCTACGAGCAGTACTTC.

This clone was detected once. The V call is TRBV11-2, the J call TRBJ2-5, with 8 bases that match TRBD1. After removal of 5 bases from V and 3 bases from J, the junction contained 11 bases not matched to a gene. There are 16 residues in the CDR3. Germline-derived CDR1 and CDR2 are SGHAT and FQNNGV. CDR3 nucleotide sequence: TGTGCCAGCAGCCCCCAGGGGGCTAGAGGAAAAGAGACCCAGTACTTC. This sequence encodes CASSPQGARGKETQYF. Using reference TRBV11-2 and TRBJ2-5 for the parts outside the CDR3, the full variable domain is EAGVAQSPRYKIIEKRQSVAFWCNPISGHATLYWYQQILGQGPKLLIQFQNNGVVDDSQLPKDRFSAERLKGVDSTLKIQPAKLEDSAVYLCASSPQGARGKETQYFGPGTRLLVL.

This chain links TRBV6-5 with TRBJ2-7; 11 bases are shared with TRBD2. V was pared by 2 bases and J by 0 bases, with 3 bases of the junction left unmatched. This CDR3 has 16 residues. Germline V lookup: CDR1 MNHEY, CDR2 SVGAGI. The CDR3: CASSYRGTSGSYEQYF. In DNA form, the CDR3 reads TGTGCCAGCAGTTACCGCGGGACTAGCGGCTCCTACGAGCAGTACTTC.

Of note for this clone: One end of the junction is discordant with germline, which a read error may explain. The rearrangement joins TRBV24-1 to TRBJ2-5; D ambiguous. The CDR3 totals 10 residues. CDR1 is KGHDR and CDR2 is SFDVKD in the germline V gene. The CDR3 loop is CATSDPQVDF. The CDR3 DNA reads TGTGCCACCAGTGATCCTCAAGTAGACTTC.

Written as DNA, the CDR3 is TGTGCCAGCAGCTTACTAGCGGGGGAGAACACCGGGGAGCTGTTTTTT. Amino acids: CASSLLAGENTGELFF. The chain recombines TRBV5-6 with TRBJ2-2; TRBD2 matches 11 bases. V shed 2 bases and J 1 base; nucleotides not matched to a gene: 1. The germline CDR1 and CDR2 sequences are SGHDT and YYEEEE. There are 16 residues in the CDR3. The full variable domain, its missing parts supplied by reference TRBV5-6 and TRBJ2-2, is DAGVTQSPTHLIKTRGQQVTLRCSPKSGHDTVSWYQQALGQGPQFIFQYYEEEERQRGNFPDRFSGHQFPNYSSELNVNALLLGDSALYLCASSLLAGENTGELFFGEGSRLTVL.

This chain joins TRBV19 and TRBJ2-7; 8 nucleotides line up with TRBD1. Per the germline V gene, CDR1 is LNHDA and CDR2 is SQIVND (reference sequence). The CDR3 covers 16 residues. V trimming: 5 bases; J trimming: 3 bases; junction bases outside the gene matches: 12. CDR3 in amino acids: CASSQGTGNGFYEQYF. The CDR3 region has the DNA TGTGCCAGTAGTCAAGGGACAGGTAATGGATTCTACGAGCAGTACTTC.

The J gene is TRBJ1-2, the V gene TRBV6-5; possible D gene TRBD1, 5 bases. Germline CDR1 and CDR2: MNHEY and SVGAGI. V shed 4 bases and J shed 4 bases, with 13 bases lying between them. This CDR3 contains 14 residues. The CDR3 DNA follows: TGTGCCAGCAGTTCCTCCGGGGGGGTCTATGGCTACACCTTC. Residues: CASSSSGGVYGYTF.

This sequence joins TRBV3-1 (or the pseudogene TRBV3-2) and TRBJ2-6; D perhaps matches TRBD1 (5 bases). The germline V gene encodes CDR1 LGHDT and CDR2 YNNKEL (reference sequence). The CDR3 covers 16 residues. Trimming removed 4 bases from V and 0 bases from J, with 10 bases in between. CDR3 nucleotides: TGTGCCAGCAGCCGCATAACAGGCTCTGGGGCCAACGTCCTGACTTTC. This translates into CASSRITGSGANVLTF.

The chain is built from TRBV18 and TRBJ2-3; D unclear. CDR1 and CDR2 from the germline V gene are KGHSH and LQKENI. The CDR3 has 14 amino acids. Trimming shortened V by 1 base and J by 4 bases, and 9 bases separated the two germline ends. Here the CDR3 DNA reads TGTGCCAGCTCACCACTCAGTCGGGCAGATACGCAGTATTTT. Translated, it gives CASSPLSRADTQYF.

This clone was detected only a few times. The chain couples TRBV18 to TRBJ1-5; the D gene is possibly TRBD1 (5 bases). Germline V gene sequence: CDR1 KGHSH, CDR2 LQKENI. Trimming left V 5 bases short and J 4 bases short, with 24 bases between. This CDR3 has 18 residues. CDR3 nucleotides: TGTGCCAGCTCAGTCGGTCGCGGTGGGGCGAGCGGGAATCAGCCCCAGCATTTT. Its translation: CASSVGRGGASGNQPQHF.

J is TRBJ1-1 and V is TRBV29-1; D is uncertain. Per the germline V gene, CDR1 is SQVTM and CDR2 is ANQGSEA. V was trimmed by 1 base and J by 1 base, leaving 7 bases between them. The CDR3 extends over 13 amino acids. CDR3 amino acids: CSVEVRQNTEAFF. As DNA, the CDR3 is TGCAGCGTTGAAGTCAGGCAGAACACTGAAGCTTTCTTT.

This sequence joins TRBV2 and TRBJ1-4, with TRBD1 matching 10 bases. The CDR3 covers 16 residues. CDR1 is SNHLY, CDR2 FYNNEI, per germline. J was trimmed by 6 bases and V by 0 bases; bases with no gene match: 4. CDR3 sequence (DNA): TGTGCCAGCAGTGAAGCGGGACAGGGGAAGTATGAAAAACTGTTTTTT. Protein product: CASSEAGQGKYEKLFF. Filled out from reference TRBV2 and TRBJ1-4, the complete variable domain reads EPEVTQTPSHQVTQMGQEVILRCVPISNHLYFYWYRQILGQKVEFLVSFYNNEISEKSEIFDDQFSVERPDGSNFTLKIRSTKLEDSAMYFCASSEAGQGKYEKLFFGSGTQLSVL.

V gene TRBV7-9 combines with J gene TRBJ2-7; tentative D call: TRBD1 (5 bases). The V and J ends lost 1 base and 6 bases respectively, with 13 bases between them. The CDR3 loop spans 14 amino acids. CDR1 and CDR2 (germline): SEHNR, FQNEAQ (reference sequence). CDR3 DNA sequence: TGTGCCAGCAGCTTAGAGGGAAATGGGGCCGAGCAGTACTTC. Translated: CASSLEGNGAEQYF.

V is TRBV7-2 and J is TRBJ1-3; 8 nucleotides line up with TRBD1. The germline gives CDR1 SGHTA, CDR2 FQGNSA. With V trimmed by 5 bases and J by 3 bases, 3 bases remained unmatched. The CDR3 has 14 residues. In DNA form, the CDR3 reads TGTGCCAGCAGCCCAACAGGGGGTGGAAACACCATATATTTT. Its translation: CASSPTGGGNTIYF.

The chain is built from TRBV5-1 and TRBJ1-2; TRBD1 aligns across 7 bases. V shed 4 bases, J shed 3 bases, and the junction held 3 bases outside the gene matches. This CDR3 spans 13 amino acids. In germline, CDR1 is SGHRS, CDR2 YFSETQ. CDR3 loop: CASSQQGDYGYTF. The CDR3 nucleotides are TGCGCCAGCAGCCAGCAGGGGGACTATGGCTACACCTTC.

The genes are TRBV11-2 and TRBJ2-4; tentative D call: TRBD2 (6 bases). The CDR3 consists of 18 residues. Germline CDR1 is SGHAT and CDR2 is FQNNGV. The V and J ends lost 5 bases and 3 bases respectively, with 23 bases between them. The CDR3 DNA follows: TGTGCCAGCAGCACCCTTTTTCGACGGAGGGTCGACAAAAACATTCAGTACTTC. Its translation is CASSTLFRRRVDKNIQYF.

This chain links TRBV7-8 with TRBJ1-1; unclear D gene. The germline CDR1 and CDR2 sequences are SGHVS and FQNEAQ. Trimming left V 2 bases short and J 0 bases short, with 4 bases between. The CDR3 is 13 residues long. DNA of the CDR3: TGTGCCAGCAGCTTATACATGAACACTGAAGCTTTCTTT. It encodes CASSLYMNTEAFF.

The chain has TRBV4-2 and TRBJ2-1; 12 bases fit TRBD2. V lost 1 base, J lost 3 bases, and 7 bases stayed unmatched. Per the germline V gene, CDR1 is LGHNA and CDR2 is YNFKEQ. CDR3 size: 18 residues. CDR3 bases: TGTGCCAGCAGCCAAGTTGCTAGCGGGGGGGGCTTCTACAATGAGCAGTTCTTC. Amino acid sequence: CASSQVASGGGFYNEQFF.

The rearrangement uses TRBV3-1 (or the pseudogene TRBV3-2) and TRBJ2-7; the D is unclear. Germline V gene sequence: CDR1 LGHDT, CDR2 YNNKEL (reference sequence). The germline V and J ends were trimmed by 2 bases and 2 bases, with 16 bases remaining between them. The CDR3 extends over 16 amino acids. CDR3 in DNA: TGTGCCAGCAGCCAATTGCCCAGTAGCAGAGCCTACGAGCAGTACTTC. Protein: CASSQLPSSRAYEQYF.

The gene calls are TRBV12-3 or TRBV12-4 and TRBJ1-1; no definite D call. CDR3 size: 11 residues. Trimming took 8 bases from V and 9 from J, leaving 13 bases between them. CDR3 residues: CASRGSRKAFF. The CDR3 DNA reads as TGTGCCAGCCGAGGGTCCCGGAAAGCTTTCTTT.

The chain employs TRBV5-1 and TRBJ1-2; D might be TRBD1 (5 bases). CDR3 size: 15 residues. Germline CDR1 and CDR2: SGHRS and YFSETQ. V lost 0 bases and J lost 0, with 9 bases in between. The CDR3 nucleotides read TGCGCCAGCAGCTTGGTAGGGGATTCTAACTATGGCTACACCTTC. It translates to CASSLVGDSNYGYTF. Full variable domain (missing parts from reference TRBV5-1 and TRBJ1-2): KAGVTQTPRYLIKTRGQQVTLSCSPISGHRSVSWYQQTPGQGLQFLFEYFSETQRNKGNFPGRFSGRQFSNSRSEMNVSTLELGDSALYLCASSLVGDSNYGYTFGSGTRLTVV.

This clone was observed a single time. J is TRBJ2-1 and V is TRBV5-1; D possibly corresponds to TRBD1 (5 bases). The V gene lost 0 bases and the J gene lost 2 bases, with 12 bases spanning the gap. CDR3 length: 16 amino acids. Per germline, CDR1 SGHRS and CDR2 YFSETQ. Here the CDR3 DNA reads TGCGCCAGCAGCTTGGCCTGGCAGGGTACCTACAATGAGCAGTTCTTC. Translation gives CASSLAWQGTYNEQFF.

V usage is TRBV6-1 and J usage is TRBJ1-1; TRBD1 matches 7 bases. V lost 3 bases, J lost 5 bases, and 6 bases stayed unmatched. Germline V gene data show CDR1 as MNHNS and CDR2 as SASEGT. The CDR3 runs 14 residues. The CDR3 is CASSENRGWTEAFF. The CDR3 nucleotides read TGTGCCAGCAGTGAGAACAGGGGATGGACTGAAGCTTTCTTT.

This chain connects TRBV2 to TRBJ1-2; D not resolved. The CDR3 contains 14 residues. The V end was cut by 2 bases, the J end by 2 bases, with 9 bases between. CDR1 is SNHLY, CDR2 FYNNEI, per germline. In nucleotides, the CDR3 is TGTGCCAGCAGTGAACTCGGCGGGAACTATGGCTACACCTTC. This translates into CASSELGGNYGYTF.